A selection of T cell receptor beta chains follows, all from one sample in a study of blood T cell repertoires in COVID-19. Repertoires were generated with immunoSEQ multiplex PCR, while TCRdb's copy carries only in-frame clones and drops some. The sample contains 75,000 to 95,000 clones, 88% of which appear only once. The material sequenced was peripheral blood. The receptor set was obtained from a human donor in a cohort sampled during active COVID-19. Each CDR3 is given with its conserved first and last residue. D genes are given only for firm matches. A row's size may be missing; if present it is once, few, many or a size class.

CDR3 protein: CASSLGGLGGTEAFF
CDR3 DNA: TGTGCCAGCAGCTTAGGAGGTTTAGGGGGTACTGAAGCTTTCTTT
J gene: TRBJ1-1
clone size: NA
V gene: TRBV7-2
CDR3 length: 15
D gene: NA

CDR3 protein: CASSYSTSGGNEQYF
CDR3 DNA: TGTGCCAGCAGTTACTCGACTAGCGGGGGGAACGAGCAGTACTTC
J gene: TRBJ2-7
clone size: NA
V gene: TRBV6-2/TRBV6-3
CDR3 length: 15
D gene: TRBD2

CDR3 protein: CAKPRGRVPLSYEQYF
CDR3 DNA: TGTGCCAAACCCAGGGGGCGGGTCCCCCTCTCCTACGAGCAGTACTTC
J gene: TRBJ2-7
clone size: NA
V gene: TRBV9
CDR3 length: 16
D gene: TRBD1

CDR3 protein: CASSGGSLGDEQFF
CDR3 DNA: TGTGCCAGCAGCGGCGGGAGTTTAGGGGATGAGCAGTTCTTC
J gene: TRBJ2-1
clone size: few
V gene: TRBV7-9
CDR3 length: 14
D gene: TRBD2

CDR3 protein: CASSYWDRGYSREQYF
CDR3 DNA: TGTGCCAGCAGTTACTGGGACAGGGGGTACTCTCGCGAGCAGTACTTC
J gene: TRBJ2-7
clone size: NA
V gene: TRBV6-5
CDR3 length: 16
D gene: TRBD1

CDR3 protein: CASTSLAGPTDTQYF
CDR3 DNA: TGTGCCAGCACATCCCTAGCGGGGCCCACAGATACGCAGTATTTT
J gene: TRBJ2-3
clone size: NA
V gene: TRBV2
CDR3 length: 15
D gene: TRBD2

CDR3 protein: CASSYSSIAGNYEQYF
CDR3 DNA: TGTGCCAGCAGTTACTCGTCGATAGCGGGAAATTACGAGCAGTACTTC
J gene: TRBJ2-7
clone size: NA
V gene: TRBV6-2/TRBV6-3
CDR3 length: 16
D gene: TRBD2

CDR3 protein: CASRTGARTGELFF
CDR3 DNA: TGTGCCAGCCGTACCGGCGCGCGGACCGGGGAGCTGTTTTTT
J gene: TRBJ2-2
clone size: few
V gene: TRBV2
CDR3 length: 14
D gene: NA

CDR3 protein: CASRLTGQENTEAFF
CDR3 DNA: TGTGCCAGCAGGCTGACTGGACAGGAGAACACTGAAGCTTTCTTT
J gene: TRBJ1-1
clone size: NA
V gene: TRBV3-1/TRBV3-2
CDR3 length: 15
D gene: TRBD1

CDR3 protein: CASSGTAVTGELFF
CDR3 DNA: TGTGCCAGCTCCGGGACAGCAGTCACCGGGGAGCTGTTTTTT
J gene: TRBJ2-2
clone size: NA
V gene: TRBV11-2
CDR3 length: 14
D gene: TRBD1

CDR3 protein: CASSQGLAGVQDTQYF
CDR3 DNA: TGTGCCAGCAGCCAGGGACTAGCGGGGGTTCAGGATACGCAGTATTTT
J gene: TRBJ2-3
clone size: NA
V gene: TRBV7-9
CDR3 length: 16
D gene: TRBD2

CDR3 protein: CASSLYSGNTIYF
CDR3 DNA: TGTGCCAGCAGTTTGTACTCTGGAAACACCATATATTTT
J gene: TRBJ1-3
clone size: NA
V gene: TRBV28
CDR3 length: 13
D gene: NA

CDR3 protein: CASSPAGAGANVLTF
CDR3 DNA: TGTGCCAGCAGCCCCGCGGGGGCTGGGGCCAACGTCCTGACTTTC
J gene: TRBJ2-6
clone size: NA
V gene: TRBV11-2
CDR3 length: 15
D gene: TRBD2

CDR3 protein: CASSLRTSGSYYNEQFF
CDR3 DNA: TGTGCCAGCAGTTTAAGGACTAGCGGGAGCTATTACAATGAGCAGTTCTTC
J gene: TRBJ2-1
clone size: NA
V gene: TRBV28
CDR3 length: 17
D gene: TRBD2

CDR3 protein: CASSLTSVGGSEQYF
CDR3 DNA: TGTGCCAGCAGCTTAACCTCGGTGGGAGGGAGCGAGCAGTACTTC
J gene: TRBJ2-7
clone size: NA
V gene: TRBV11-2
CDR3 length: 15
D gene: TRBD2

CDR3 protein: CSVEYQVGAEAFF
CDR3 DNA: TGCAGCGTTGAATACCAGGTCGGCGCTGAAGCTTTCTTT
J gene: TRBJ1-1
clone size: NA
V gene: TRBV29-1
CDR3 length: 13
D gene: NA

CDR3 protein: CASSFSTEAFF
CDR3 DNA: TGCGCCAGCAGCTTCAGCACTGAAGCTTTCTTT
J gene: TRBJ1-1
clone size: NA
V gene: TRBV5-1
CDR3 length: 11
D gene: NA

CDR3 protein: CASSLVSGEKLFF
CDR3 DNA: TGCGCCAGCAGCTTGGTCTCAGGTGAAAAACTGTTTTTT
J gene: TRBJ1-4
clone size: NA
V gene: TRBV5-1
CDR3 length: 13
D gene: NA

CDR3 protein: CASSETSGRYEQYF
CDR3 DNA: TGTGCCAGCAGCGAGACTAGCGGGAGATACGAGCAGTACTTC
J gene: TRBJ2-7
clone size: NA
V gene: TRBV6-5
CDR3 length: 14
D gene: TRBD2

CDR3 protein: CRRKGGSGETQYF
CDR3 DNA: TGCAGACGAAAAGGGGGCTCGGGTGAGACCCAGTACTTC
J gene: TRBJ2-5
clone size: NA
V gene: TRBV29-1
CDR3 length: 13
D gene: TRBD1

CDR3 protein: CASRQGKYEQYF
CDR3 DNA: TGTGCCAGCAGACAGGGGAAGTACGAGCAGTACTTC
J gene: TRBJ2-7
clone size: NA
V gene: TRBV6-5
CDR3 length: 12
D gene: TRBD1

CDR3 protein: CAWSSLSRVGNTEAFF
CDR3 DNA: TGTGCCTGGAGTTCCCTCTCCAGGGTCGGGAACACTGAAGCTTTCTTT
J gene: TRBJ1-1
clone size: NA
V gene: TRBV30
CDR3 length: 16
D gene: NA

CDR3 protein: CASSLGGGRALTQYF
CDR3 DNA: TGTGCCAGCAGCTTAGGGGGCGGGAGGGCGTTGACCCAGTACTTC
J gene: TRBJ2-5
clone size: NA
V gene: TRBV7-8
CDR3 length: 15
D gene: TRBD2

CDR3 protein: CASSPGLSTDTQYF
CDR3 DNA: TGTGCCAGCAGCCCGGGACTTAGCACAGATACGCAGTATTTT
J gene: TRBJ2-3
clone size: NA
V gene: TRBV7-2
CDR3 length: 14
D gene: NA

CDR3 protein: CATAPSGRGDTQYF
CDR3 DNA: TGTGCCACGGCCCCTAGCGGGAGGGGTGATACGCAGTATTTT
J gene: TRBJ2-3
clone size: NA
V gene: TRBV15
CDR3 length: 14
D gene: TRBD2

CDR3 protein: CSASRGRETQYF
CDR3 DNA: TGCAGTGCTAGTAGGGGCCGGGAGACCCAGTACTTC
J gene: TRBJ2-5
clone size: NA
V gene: TRBV20-1
CDR3 length: 12
D gene: NA

CDR3 protein: CASSVGTDLAKNIQYF
CDR3 DNA: TGTGCCAGCAGCGTTGGGACAGATCTAGCCAAAAACATTCAGTACTTC
J gene: TRBJ2-4
clone size: NA
V gene: TRBV5-4
CDR3 length: 16
D gene: TRBD1

CDR3 protein: CASSSHLGGAGANVLTF
CDR3 DNA: TGTGCCAGCAGTTCTCACCTAGGGGGCGCTGGGGCCAACGTCCTGACTTTC
J gene: TRBJ2-6
clone size: NA
V gene: TRBV28
CDR3 length: 17
D gene: TRBD1

CDR3 protein: CASAGGGVRSQPQHF
CDR3 DNA: TGTGCTAGTGCCGGAGGGGGGGTGAGGAGTCAGCCCCAGCATTTT
J gene: TRBJ1-5
clone size: NA
V gene: TRBV12-5
CDR3 length: 15
D gene: NA

CDR3 protein: CASTSLRQGWRGYTF
CDR3 DNA: TGCGCCAGCACTTCCTTACGGCAGGGATGGCGTGGCTACACCTTC
J gene: TRBJ1-2
clone size: NA
V gene: TRBV10-1
CDR3 length: 15
D gene: NA

CDR3 protein: CASSQERGLGGYNEQFF
CDR3 DNA: TGTGCCAGCAGCCAGGAAAGGGGACTAGGGGGCTACAATGAGCAGTTCTTC
J gene: TRBJ2-1
clone size: once
V gene: TRBV3-1/TRBV3-2
CDR3 length: 17
D gene: TRBD2

CDR3 protein: CASISRVANTGELFF
CDR3 DNA: TGTGCCAGCATCTCCAGGGTAGCGAACACCGGGGAGCTGTTTTTT
J gene: TRBJ2-2
clone size: NA
V gene: TRBV6-5
CDR3 length: 15
D gene: NA